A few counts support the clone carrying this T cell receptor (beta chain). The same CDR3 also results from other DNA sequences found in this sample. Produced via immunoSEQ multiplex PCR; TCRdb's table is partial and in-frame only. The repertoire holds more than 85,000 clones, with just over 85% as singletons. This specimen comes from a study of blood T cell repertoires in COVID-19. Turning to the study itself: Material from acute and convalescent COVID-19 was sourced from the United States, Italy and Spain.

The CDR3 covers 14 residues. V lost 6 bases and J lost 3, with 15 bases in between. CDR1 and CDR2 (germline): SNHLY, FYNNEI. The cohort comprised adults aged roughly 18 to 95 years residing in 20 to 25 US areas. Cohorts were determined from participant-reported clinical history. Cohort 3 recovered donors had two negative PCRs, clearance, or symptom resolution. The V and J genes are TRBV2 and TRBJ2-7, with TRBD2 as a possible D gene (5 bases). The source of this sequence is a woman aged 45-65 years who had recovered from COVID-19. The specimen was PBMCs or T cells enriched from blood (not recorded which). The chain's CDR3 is CASSDYSGLYEQYF. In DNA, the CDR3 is TGTGCCAGCAGCGACTATTCAGGACTCTACGAGCAGTACTTC.